These T cell receptor beta chains were read from a single sample in a study of Graves' ophthalmopathy and Graves' hyperthyroidism. TCRdb reprocessed the multiplex PCR reads with MiXCR, giving one entry per CDR3 protein. The repertoire includes around 1.1 million distinct CDR3 sequences, about 36% of them detected once, and 11% sits in the top ten. The sequencing input was peripheral blood or thyroid tissue (not recorded which). These receptors all come from an adult man with Graves' hyperthyroidism. Each CDR3 is given with its conserved first and last residue. Each record gives: D gene, J gene, CDR3 length, clone size, V gene, CDR3 protein, CDR3 DNA. A D gene is named only where the DNA matches it firmly. The size field is filled for only some rows; it gives once, few, many or a size class.

NA TRBJ1-6 12 NA TRBV30 CASGSVGSPLHF TGTGCCTCTGGGTCAGTTGGCTCACCCCTCCACTTT
TRBD1 TRBJ2-7 16 NA TRBV7-8 CASSLDVPGQGAEQYF TGTGCCAGCAGCTTAGACGTCCCGGGCCAGGGGGCCGAGCAGTACTTC
TRBD1 TRBJ1-5 14 many TRBV7-9 CASSFGQGVQPQHF TGTGCCAGCAGCTTTGGACAGGGGGTCCAGCCCCAGCATTTT
NA TRBJ1-1 15 NA TRBV10-3 CAISECPGFGTEAFF TGTGCCATCAGTGAGTGCCCAGGGTTTGGTACTGAAGCTTTCTTT
NA TRBJ1-4 17 NA TRBV7-8 CASSLRSATATNEKLFF TGTGCCAGCAGCCTTAGATCCGCGACAGCAACTAATGAAAAACTGTTTTTT
TRBD1 TRBJ1-1 15 few TRBV10-3 CASSWGTGGNTEAFF TGTGCCAGCAGTTGGGGGACAGGGGGGAACACTGAAGCTTTCTTT
NA TRBJ2-7 15 few TRBV20-1 CSASSLSGRSYEQYF TGCAGTGCTAGTTCCTTAAGCGGGCGTTCCTACGAGCAGTACTTC
TRBD1 TRBJ1-6 14 NA TRBV20-1 CSARTGQGDSPLHF TGCAGTGCTAGGACGGGACAGGGGGATTCACCCCTCCACTTT
NA TRBJ1-5 16 NA TRBV7-9 CASAGQGPHGNQPQHF TGTGCCAGCGCCGGGCAGGGGCCTCATGGCAATCAGCCCCAGCATTTT
NA TRBJ1-2 13 many TRBV15 CATSRDVAGGYTF TGTGCCACCAGCAGAGATGTGGCGGGAGGCTACACCTTC
NA TRBJ2-7 12 NA TRBV29-1 CSVGGAQYEQYF TGCAGCGTTGGGGGGGCTCAGTACGAGCAGTACTTC
NA TRBJ2-2 17 NA TRBV6-6 CASSYLLGGPTTGELFF TGTGCCAGCAGTTATCTCCTGGGGGGTCCCACTACCGGGGAGCTGTTTTTT
NA TRBJ2-7 14 many TRBV7-8 CASSDRGRIYEQYF TGTGCCAGCAGTGACCGAGGCAGGATATACGAGCAGTACTTC
NA TRBJ2-7 12 NA TRBV20-1 CSLTGRTYEQYF TGCAGTCTGACAGGTCGGACCTACGAGCAGTACTTC
TRBD1 TRBJ2-7 14 few TRBV12-3/TRBV12-4 CASRSTGDTYEQYF TGTGCCAGCAGAAGTACAGGGGACACCTACGAGCAGTACTTC
TRBD1 TRBJ2-2 14 few TRBV30 CAWSPDRATGELFF TGTGCCTGGAGTCCCGACAGGGCCACCGGGGAGCTGTTTTTT
NA TRBJ1-5 14 NA TRBV7-2 CASSRGHGSETQHF TGTGCCAGCAGCCGGGGGCATGGATCAGAGACCCAGCATTTT
TRBD1 TRBJ1-5 18 NA TRBV10-3 CASSSLPGTGANDQPQHF TGTGCCAGCAGTTCCCTACCTGGGACAGGGGCGAACGATCAGCCCCAGCATTTT
TRBD2 TRBJ2-7 13 many TRBV29-1 CSAARAGAYEQYF TGCAGCGCCGCACGAGCGGGAGCCTACGAGCAGTACTTC
NA TRBJ1-5 13 NA TRBV10-1 CASSEDMNQPQHF TGCGCCAGCAGTGAGGACATGAATCAGCCCCAGCATTTT
NA TRBJ2-5 14 many TRBV11-3 CASSLLPWGETQYF TGTGCCAGCAGCTTACTTCCTTGGGGAGAGACCCAGTACTTC
TRBD1 TRBJ2-6 17 NA TRBV9 CASTPSQGAFGANVLTF TGTGCCAGCACCCCGTCGCAGGGGGCGTTTGGGGCCAACGTCCTGACTTTC
NA TRBJ1-1 12 many TRBV3-1 CASSQGRSGLFF TGTGCCAGCAGCCAAGGCCGAAGCGGCCTATTCTTT
TRBD1 TRBJ1-2 14 NA TRBV29-1 CSVGSGQGLYGYTF TGCAGCGTTGGATCCGGACAGGGGCTCTATGGCTACACCTTC
NA TRBJ1-5 13 few TRBV10-3 CAISEDQYQPQHF TGTGCCATCAGTGAGGATCAATATCAGCCCCAGCATTTT
TRBD1 TRBJ1-5 14 NA TRBV10-3 CAISSRQGQETQHF TGTGCCATCAGTTCACGACAGGGGCAAGAGACCCAGCATTTT
TRBD1 TRBJ2-7 14 many TRBV7-8 CASSPRRGRDEQYF TGTGCCAGCAGCCCACGCAGGGGGCGAGACGAGCAGTACTTC
TRBD1 TRBJ2-5 15 few TRBV7-2 CASSLAGTGSETQYF TGTGCCAGCAGCTTAGCCGGGACAGGGAGTGAGACCCAGTACTTC
TRBD1 TRBJ1-2 15 many TRBV12-3/TRBV12-4 CASSSRGQGRYGYTF TGTGCCAGCAGTTCCCGTGGACAGGGCCGCTATGGCTACACCTTC
NA TRBJ2-6 15 few TRBV6-5 CASIEAGRGANVLTF TGTGCCAGCATAGAGGCAGGAAGGGGGGCCAACGTCCTGACTTTC
TRBD1 TRBJ2-7 14 many TRBV20-1 CSARDGGQIYDQYF TGCAGTGCTAGAGATGGGGGACAGATATACGACCAGTACTTC
NA TRBJ1-4 16 many TRBV7-6 CASSLEAGTENEKLFF TGTGCCAGCAGCTTAGAGGCCGGGACGGAGAATGAAAAACTGTTTTTT
NA TRBJ2-2 13 many TRBV2 CASRLSGFGELFF TGTGCCAGCAGACTCTCGGGATTCGGGGAGCTGTTTTTT
NA TRBJ1-4 15 NA TRBV2 CASRITGYPSEKLFF TGTGCCAGCAGGATTACAGGGTATCCGAGTGAAAAACTGTTTTTT
NA TRBJ1-4 14 once TRBV15 CATSDRQAKEKLFF TGTGCCACCAGCGATAGACAGGCAAAGGAAAAACTGTTTTTT
NA TRBJ2-5 15 NA TRBV20-1 CSARVILSALETRYF TGCAGTGCTAGAGTCATTTTATCCGCCTTGGAGACCCGGTACTTC
TRBD1 TRBJ2-3 17 NA TRBV2 CASRADRGGLLTDTQYF TGTGCCAGCAGGGCAGACAGGGGCGGACTACTAACAGATACGCAGTATTTT
NA TRBJ1-6 14 NA TRBV25-1 CASSELGGLAPLHF TGTGCCAGCAGTGAATTAGGGGGGTTGGCACCCCTCCACTTT
TRBD1 TRBJ1-1 18 many TRBV9 CASSLRSGTGELNTEAFF TGTGCCAGCAGCCTCCGGAGCGGGACAGGGGAGCTGAACACTGAAGCTTTCTTT
TRBD2 TRBJ2-7 15 NA TRBV7-9 CASSEPGLHSYEQYF TGTGCCAGCAGCGAACCGGGACTACACTCCTACGAGCAGTACTTC
TRBD2 TRBJ2-7 14 many TRBV19 CASSGGRGGDEQYF TGTGCCAGTAGTGGCGGTCGGGGGGGCGACGAGCAGTACTTC
NA TRBJ1-1 15 few TRBV5-6 CASSSGRQPNTEAFF TGTGCCAGCAGCTCCGGCCGGCAGCCGAACACTGAAGCTTTCTTT
NA TRBJ1-5 15 NA TRBV2 CASSQDQGPNQPQHF TGTGCCAGCAGCCAAGATCAGGGGCCCAATCAGCCCCAGCATTTT
NA TRBJ2-7 13 few TRBV30 CAWSVATSYEQYF TGTGCCTGGAGTGTAGCTACGTCCTACGAGCAGTACTTC
NA TRBJ1-1 16 few TRBV4-3 CASSQDITGLDTEAFF TGCGCCAGCAGCCAAGATATAACGGGGCTGGACACTGAAGCTTTCTTT
NA TRBJ1-2 15 few TRBV2 CASRPYREGTYGYTF TGTGCCAGCAGGCCCTACAGGGAAGGCACCTATGGCTACACCTTC
TRBD1 TRBJ1-2 13 many TRBV6-5 CASTGQGMGGYTF TGTGCCAGCACCGGACAGGGAATGGGTGGCTACACCTTC